Below, one T cell receptor (beta chain) is given with its context. Its antigen is not identified. This clone may be a read error of a much larger clone one base away. V lost 7 bases, J lost 4 bases, and 18 bases lay in between. This CDR3 region has 15 residues. Primers used in a second PCR of about 6 to 12 cycles were a sample-barcoded 5' primer and a J-beta primer mix. Sequencing of every sample gave 3 million or more CDR3-containing paired-end reads. TCRdb reprocessed the 5' RACE reads via MiXCR and lists one record per CDR3 protein. The data show 650,000 to 1,000,000 distinct CDR3 sequences, 36% seen once. This sample was included in a study of blood T cells in healthy people across ages. Study background: Roughly one uniquely barcoded beta molecule per two T cells was captured.

Study results and caveats: Whereas aged donors had fewer naive CD4+ cells, long-lived donors had more of them and higher diversity. A roughly linear age-dependent decrease characterized TCR beta diversity per million T cells.

The sequencing input was blood. This receptor was taken from a man aged 18 to 29 in good health. The V and J genes are TRBV12-3 or TRBV12-4 and TRBJ2-3; tentative D call: TRBD1 (6 bases). CDR3 amino acids: CASTHAQGSADTQYF. For the CDR3, the DNA is TGTGCCAGCACCCACGCCCAGGGGAGCGCAGATACGCAGTATTTT.